The rows below give T cell receptor beta chains drawn from one sample of a study of blood T cell repertoires in COVID-19. This table comes from immunoSEQ multiplex PCR, and its TCRdb copy is limited to in-frame clones, with some not included. There are 400,000 to 550,000 clones in the sample; approximately 90% occur only once, and approximately 2% lies in the top ten. Sequenced sample: PBMCs or T cells enriched from blood (not recorded which). These receptor sequences come from a woman aged 18-29 years with acute COVID-19. Each CDR3 is given with its conserved first and last residue. The order of the fields is CDR3 protein, V gene, J gene.

CATSRQGERNQPQHF,TRBV15,TRBJ1-5
CASSVGHRNQPQHF,TRBV9,TRBJ1-5
CASRGPGTEVWEQYF,TRBV28,TRBJ2-7
CASSPILGQCNEQYF,TRBV11-3,TRBJ2-7
CASSVRGMNTEAFF,TRBV9,TRBJ1-1
CASMTRNSQETQYF,TRBV19,TRBJ2-5
CASTTGTGIHTQYF,TRBV27,TRBJ2-3
CASSLGTGGIETQYF,TRBV7-9,TRBJ2-5
CASSPYVVGYRDGKATQYF,TRBV7-8,TRBJ2-5
CASSYPGGETQYF,TRBV5-1,TRBJ2-5
CASSPGQNYEQYF,TRBV5-1,TRBJ2-7
CASLSGNTEAFF,TRBV19,TRBJ1-1
CASSDQGRPTDTQYF,TRBV10-1,TRBJ2-3
CASSVGGSSTGELFF,TRBV9,TRBJ2-2
CASSFQNTGVTGELFF,TRBV19,TRBJ2-2
CASSLSDSNQPQHF,TRBV27,TRBJ1-5
CASSRNRAGGQNEQFF,TRBV28,TRBJ2-1
CASSLATFPRGGPGVGSTDTQYF,TRBV5-1,TRBJ2-3
CASSDGQMNTEAFF,TRBV5-1,TRBJ1-1
CASSYSGQGEGGEQFF,TRBV6-5,TRBJ2-1
CSASEGQINEKLFF,TRBV20-1,TRBJ1-4
CSVLTSGRSSYNEQFF,TRBV29-1,TRBJ2-1
CASSAARGRASGGYEQYF,TRBV5-5,TRBJ2-7
CASSETPSGSEQFF,TRBV10-2,TRBJ2-1
CASSTDRGDQPQHF,TRBV2,TRBJ1-5
CSVERGGRDEQFF,TRBV29-1,TRBJ2-1
CAPEGRPELSGANVLTF,TRBV7-2,TRBJ2-6
CASSQQGIETQYF,TRBV3-1/TRBV3-2,TRBJ2-5
CASSTLSGGFYNEQFF,TRBV27,TRBJ2-1
CASSATPVGYTF,TRBV28,TRBJ1-2
CASNGGGAGLETQYF,TRBV3-1/TRBV3-2,TRBJ2-5
CASRPLDRAQETQYF,TRBV28,TRBJ2-5
CASSYWSKSNQPQHF,TRBV7-2,TRBJ1-5
CASSLGGGSSYEQYF,TRBV7-2,TRBJ2-7
CASCVRRDEKLFF,TRBV19,TRBJ1-4
CAIREQSYEQYF,TRBV10-3,TRBJ2-7
CASSPRDRAHEQYF,TRBV11-2,TRBJ2-7
CATSRREEADTQYF,TRBV24-1,TRBJ2-3
CASSLDVGQGRFNEQFF,TRBV11-3,TRBJ2-1
CASSLSQGLDEQFF,TRBV27,TRBJ2-1
CASSQEPIQGQAFF,TRBV4-1,TRBJ1-1
CAISDRGGSRGYTF,TRBV10-3,TRBJ1-2
CASSPRQGAKTQYF,TRBV7-2,TRBJ2-5